The 6 T cell receptor beta chains below all came from one sample that was sequenced in a study of T cell repertoires in ileal Crohn's disease. Time point described: neoterminal ileum biopsy at postoperative endoscopy, about 6 months after surgery. The data were produced by immunoSEQ multiplex PCR, yet TCRdb's version contains in-frame clones alone and is incomplete. The sample consists of about 13,000 clones, 78% of them appearing once. The sample was ileal tissue. These receptors all come from an adult with Crohn's disease.

On this clone: Other DNA variants within this sample encode the same CDR3. This chain connects TRBV29-1 to TRBJ2-5, with D hard to call. The CDR3 is 10 amino acids. Deletions cut 5 bases from V and 3 bases from J, with 4 bases between. CDR1 is SQVTM and CDR2 is ANQGSEA in the germline V gene. As DNA, the CDR3 is TGCAGCGTTCGTGAAGAGACCCAGTACTTC. Amino acid sequence: CSVREETQYF.

The J gene is TRBJ2-4, the V gene TRBV25-1; a weak D match, TRBD1 (6 bases). This CDR3 has 15 residues. Germline V lookup: CDR1 MGHDK, CDR2 SYGVNS. V shed 0 bases and J shed 3 bases, with 9 bases lying between them. The CDR3 nucleotides read TGTGCCAGCAGTGAATACGGGGACAACAAAAACATTCAGTACTTC. This gives the protein CASSEYGDNKNIQYF.

The rearrangement links TRBV7-2 to TRBJ2-1; TRBD2 matches at 15 bases. CDR1 and CDR2 from the germline V gene are SGHTA and FQGNSA. The CDR3 runs 16 residues. V shed 5 bases and J 7 bases; nucleotides not matched to a gene: 6. CDR3 sequence reads: CASSLDGLAGGNEQFF. CDR3 bases: TGTGCCAGCAGCCTCGACGGACTAGCGGGAGGGAATGAGCAGTTCTTC. The full variable domain, in which reference TRBV7-2 and TRBJ2-1 provide the parts outside the CDR3, is GAGVSQSPSNKVTEKGKDVELRCDPISGHTALYWYRQSLGQGLEFLIYFQGNSAPDKSGLPSDRFSAERTGGSVSTLTIQRTQQEDSAVYLCASSLDGLAGGNEQFFGPGTRLTVL.

The J gene is TRBJ2-1, the V gene TRBV6-4, with 11 bases matching TRBD2. Germline lookup yields CDR1 MRHNA and CDR2 SNTAGT. J gave up 8 bases and V 0 bases, and 12 bases lay outside the gene matches. CDR3 length: 18 amino acids. The CDR3 reads CASSDSLLAGGPDDEQFF. CDR3 DNA: TGTGCCAGCAGTGACTCGCTGCTAGCGGGGGGCCCAGACGATGAGCAGTTCTTC.

CDR3 sequence reads: CASSLSSGSSNEQFF. In DNA, the CDR3 is TGTGCCAGCAGCTTAAGTAGCGGGAGTTCCAATGAGCAGTTCTTC. The chain joins TRBV7-6 to TRBJ2-1; 9 bases are shared with TRBD2. Trimming took 2 bases from V and 6 from J; bases not matched to a gene: 5. Germline values: CDR1 SGHVS, CDR2 FNYEAQ. CDR3 length equals 15 residues. Supplemented by reference TRBV7-6 and TRBJ2-1, the full variable domain reads GAGVSQSPRYKVTKRGQDVALRCDPISGHVSLYWYRQALGQGPEFLTYFNYEAQQDKSGLPNDRFSAERPEGSISTLTIQRTEQRDSAMYRCASSLSSGSSNEQFFGPGTRLTVL.

V usage is TRBV28 and J usage is TRBJ2-2, with TRBD2 as a possible D gene (6 bases). Germline-derived CDR1 and CDR2 are MDHEN and SYDVKM. The CDR3 spans 14 residues. The germline V and J ends were trimmed by 7 bases and 3 bases, with 12 bases remaining between them. The CDR3 coding sequence is TGTGCCAGCACCCGGGGAGGCCACACCGGGGAGCTGTTTTTT. This codes for CASTRGGHTGELFF.